The clone carrying this TCR beta chain showed up many times. Its antigen is still unknown. This record comes from a study of T cell repertoires in cytomegalovirus infection. TCRdb re-derived calls from the reads in MiXCR, one entry per CDR3 protein. The sample gives roughly 140,000 distinct CDR3 sequences, roughly a quarter of which show up once; over 9.5% is in the top ten. General study points: HLA-C-restricted TCR beta clonotypes specific for CMV led the ex vivo response.

The sequencing sample was made of PBMCs. This receptor was identified in a human donor in good health (CMV status not recorded). Some clones in this sample may be carry-over from other donors' samples.

The CDR3 DNA sequence: TGTGCCATCGGGCTAGCGGGTTCCACAGATACGCAGTATTTT. Amino acid sequence: CAIGLAGSTDTQYF. The rearrangement joins TRBV6-5 to TRBJ2-3; 8 positions match TRBD2. V lost 10 bases to trimming and J lost 2 bases; unmatched junction nucleotides: 8. The CDR3 is made up of 14 amino acids. Germline CDR1 MNHEY, CDR2 SVGAGI.